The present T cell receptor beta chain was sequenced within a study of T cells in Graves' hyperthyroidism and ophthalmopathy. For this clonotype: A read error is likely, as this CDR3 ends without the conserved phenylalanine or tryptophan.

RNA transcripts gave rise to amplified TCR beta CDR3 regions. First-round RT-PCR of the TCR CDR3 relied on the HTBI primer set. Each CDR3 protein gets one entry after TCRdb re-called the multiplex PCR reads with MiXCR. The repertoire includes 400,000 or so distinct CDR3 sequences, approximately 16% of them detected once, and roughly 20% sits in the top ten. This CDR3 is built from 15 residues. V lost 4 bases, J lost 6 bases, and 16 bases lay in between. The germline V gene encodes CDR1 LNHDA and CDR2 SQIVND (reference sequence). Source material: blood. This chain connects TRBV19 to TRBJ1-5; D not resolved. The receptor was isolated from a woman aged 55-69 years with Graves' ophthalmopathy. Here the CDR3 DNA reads TGTGCCAGTAGTACCCGCCTCCAGGAGGGTCAGCCCCAGCATTAT. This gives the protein CASSTRLQEGQPQHY.